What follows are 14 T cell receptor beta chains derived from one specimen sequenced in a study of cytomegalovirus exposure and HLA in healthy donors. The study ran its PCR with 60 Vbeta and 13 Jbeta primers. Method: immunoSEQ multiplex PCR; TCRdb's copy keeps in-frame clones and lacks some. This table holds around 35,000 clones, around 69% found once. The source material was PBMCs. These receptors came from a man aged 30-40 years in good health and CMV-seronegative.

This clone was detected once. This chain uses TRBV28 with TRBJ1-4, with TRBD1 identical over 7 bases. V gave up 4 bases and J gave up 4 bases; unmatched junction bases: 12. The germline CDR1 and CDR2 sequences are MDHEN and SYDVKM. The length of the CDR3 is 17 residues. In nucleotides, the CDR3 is TGTGCCAGCAGTTCCTGGGACAGAATAAAGGGTAATGAAAAACTGTTTTTT. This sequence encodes CASSSWDRIKGNEKLFF. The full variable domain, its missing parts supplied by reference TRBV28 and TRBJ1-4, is DVKVTQSSRYLVKRTGEKVFLECVQDMDHENMFWYRQDPGLGLRLIYFSYDVKMKEKGDIPEGYSVSREKKERFSLILESASTNQTSMYLCASSSWDRIKGNEKLFFGSGTQLSVL.

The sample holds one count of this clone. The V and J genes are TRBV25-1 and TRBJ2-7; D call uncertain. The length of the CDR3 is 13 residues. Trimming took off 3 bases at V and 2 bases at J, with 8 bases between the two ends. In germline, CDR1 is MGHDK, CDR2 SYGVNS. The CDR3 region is CASSDGQPYEQYF. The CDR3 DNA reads TGTGCCAGCAGTGATGGGCAGCCCTACGAGCAGTACTTC.

The CDR3 here is CASSAPRTGSNTGELFF. Written as DNA, the CDR3 is TGTGCCAGCAGCGCCCCCCGGACAGGGTCGAACACCGGGGAGCTGTTTTTT. This sequence joins TRBV7-9 and TRBJ2-2, with TRBD1 matching 8 bases. Unmatched junction bases numbered 8, after V lost 5 bases and J lost 0 bases. This CDR3 has 17 amino acids. Germline V gene sequence: CDR1 SEHNR, CDR2 FQNEAQ (reference sequence).

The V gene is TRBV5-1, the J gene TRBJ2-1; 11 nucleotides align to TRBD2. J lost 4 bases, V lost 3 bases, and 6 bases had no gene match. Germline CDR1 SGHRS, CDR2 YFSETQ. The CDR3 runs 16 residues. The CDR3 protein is CASSSVAGGSYNEQFF. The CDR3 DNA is TGCGCCAGCAGCTCGGTAGCGGGGGGGTCGTACAATGAGCAGTTCTTC.

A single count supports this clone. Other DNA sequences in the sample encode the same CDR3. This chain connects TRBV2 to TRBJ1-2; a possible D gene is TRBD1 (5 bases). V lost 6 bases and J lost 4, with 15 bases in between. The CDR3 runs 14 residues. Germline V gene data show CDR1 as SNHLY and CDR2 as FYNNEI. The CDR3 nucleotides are TGTGCCAGCAGGGGGCAGGTCATCCGCTATGGCTACACCTTC. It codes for CASRGQVIRYGYTF.

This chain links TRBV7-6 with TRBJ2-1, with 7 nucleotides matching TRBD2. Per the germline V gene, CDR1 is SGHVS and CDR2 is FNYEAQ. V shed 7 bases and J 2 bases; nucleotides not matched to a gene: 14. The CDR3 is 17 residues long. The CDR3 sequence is CASTTRLGDYPYNEQFF. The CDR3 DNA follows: TGTGCCAGCACCACTCGTTTGGGGGACTACCCCTACAATGAGCAGTTCTTC.

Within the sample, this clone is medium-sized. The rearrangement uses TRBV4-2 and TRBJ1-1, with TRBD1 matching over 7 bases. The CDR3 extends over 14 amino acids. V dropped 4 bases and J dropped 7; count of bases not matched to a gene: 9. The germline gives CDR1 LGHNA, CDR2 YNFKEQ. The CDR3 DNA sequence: TGTGCCAGCAGCCGCGGGACAGTCGCGATTGAAGCTTTCTTT. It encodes CASSRGTVAIEAFF.

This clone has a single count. CDR3 DNA sequence: TGTGCCAGCAGTGTTTGGGACAGGGCCTACGAGCAGTACTTC. Amino acids: CASSVWDRAYEQYF. The J gene is TRBJ2-7, the V gene TRBV6-1, with 9 bases identical to TRBD1. From germline, CDR1 is MNHNS and CDR2 SASEGT. The J segment lost 2 bases and the V segment lost 4 bases, leaving 3 bases of the junction unmatched. The length of the CDR3 is 14 residues.

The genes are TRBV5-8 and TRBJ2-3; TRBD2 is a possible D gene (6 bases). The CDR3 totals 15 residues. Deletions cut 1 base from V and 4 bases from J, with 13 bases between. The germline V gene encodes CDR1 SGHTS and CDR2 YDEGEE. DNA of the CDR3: TGTGCCAGCAGCTTGAACACAGCGGGTTCAGATACGCAGTATTTT. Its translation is CASSLNTAGSDTQYF.

This chain's CDR3 is CASNPTGQRTYEQYF. The DNA for the CDR3 is TGTGCCAGCAACCCAACGGGACAGCGAACCTACGAGCAGTACTTC. This chain links TRBV27 with TRBJ2-7; 7 nucleotides agree with TRBD1. CDR1 MNHEY and CDR2 SMNVEV come from the germline V gene (reference sequence). V was clipped by 7 bases and J by 2 bases; unmatched bases: 11. The CDR3 runs to 15 residues.

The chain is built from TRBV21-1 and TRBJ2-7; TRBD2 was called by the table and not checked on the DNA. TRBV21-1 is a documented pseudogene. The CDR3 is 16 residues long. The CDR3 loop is CASSKASGLADYEQYF. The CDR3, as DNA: TGTGCCAGCAGCAAAGCGTCGGGACTAGCGGACTACGAGCAGTACTTC.

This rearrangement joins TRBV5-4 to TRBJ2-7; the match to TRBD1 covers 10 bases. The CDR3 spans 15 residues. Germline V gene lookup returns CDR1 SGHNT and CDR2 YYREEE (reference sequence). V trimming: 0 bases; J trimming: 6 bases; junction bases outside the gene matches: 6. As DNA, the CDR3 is TGTGCCAGCAGCTTGGGGGGACAGGGGCCGGGCGAGCAGTACTTC. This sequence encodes CASSLGGQGPGEQYF.

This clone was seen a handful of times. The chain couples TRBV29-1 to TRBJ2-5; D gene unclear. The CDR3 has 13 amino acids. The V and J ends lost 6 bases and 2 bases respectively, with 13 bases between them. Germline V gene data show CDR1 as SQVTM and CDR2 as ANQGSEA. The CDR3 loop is CSVPPGDQETQYF. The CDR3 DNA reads TGCAGCGTCCCCCCCGGAGATCAAGAGACCCAGTACTTC. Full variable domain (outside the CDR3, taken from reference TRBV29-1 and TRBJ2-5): SAVISQKPSRDICQRGTSLTIQCQVDSQVTMMFWYRQQPGQSLTLIATANQGSEATYESGFVIDKFPISRPNLTFSTLTVSNMSPEDSSIYLCSVPPGDQETQYFGPGTRLLVL.

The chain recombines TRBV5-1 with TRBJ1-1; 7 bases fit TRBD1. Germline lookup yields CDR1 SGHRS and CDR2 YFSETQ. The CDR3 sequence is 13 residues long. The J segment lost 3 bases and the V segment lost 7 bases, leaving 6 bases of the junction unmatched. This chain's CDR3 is CASGSGGDTEAFF. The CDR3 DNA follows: TGCGCCAGCGGATCAGGGGGAGACACTGAAGCTTTCTTT.